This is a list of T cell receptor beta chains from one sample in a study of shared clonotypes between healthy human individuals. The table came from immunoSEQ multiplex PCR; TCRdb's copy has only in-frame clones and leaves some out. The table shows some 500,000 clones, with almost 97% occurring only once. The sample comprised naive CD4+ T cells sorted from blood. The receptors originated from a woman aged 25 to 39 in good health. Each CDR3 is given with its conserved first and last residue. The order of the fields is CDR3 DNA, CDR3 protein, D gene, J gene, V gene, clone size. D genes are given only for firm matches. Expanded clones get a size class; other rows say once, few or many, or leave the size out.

DNA: TGCAGTGCACATGGCGGGAGGGAGCAGTACTTC; CDR3: CSAHGGREQYF; D: TRBD2; J: TRBJ2-7; V: TRBV20-1; size: NA
DNA: TGTGCCAGCAGTAGGGACAGGGGTTACGAGCAGTACTTC; CDR3: CASSRDRGYEQYF; D: TRBD1; J: TRBJ2-7; V: TRBV6-1; size: NA
DNA: TGTGCCAGCAGCCAATCGTTAAGCACTGAAGCTTTCTTT; CDR3: CASSQSLSTEAFF; D: NA; J: TRBJ1-1; V: TRBV16; size: NA
DNA: TGTGCCAGCAGTTTGGACAGATGGGATCAGCCCCAGCATTTT; CDR3: CASSLDRWDQPQHF; D: NA; J: TRBJ1-5; V: TRBV28; size: NA
DNA: TGCGCCAGCAGCTGGGTACAGACCGGGGAGCTGTTTTTT; CDR3: CASSWVQTGELFF; D: NA; J: TRBJ2-2; V: TRBV5-1; size: NA
DNA: TGTGCCAGCAGCGTAGTATCTGGCACAGATACGCAGTATTTT; CDR3: CASSVVSGTDTQYF; D: NA; J: TRBJ2-3; V: TRBV9; size: NA
DNA: TGTGCCAGCAGACCAAACAGGGGGCGCACTCAGTATTTT; CDR3: CASRPNRGRTQYF; D: TRBD1; J: TRBJ2-3; V: TRBV6-5; size: NA
DNA: TGTGCCAGTAGTATCTCAGGGGGCCTTAATCAGCCCCAGCATTTT; CDR3: CASSISGGLNQPQHF; D: TRBD1; J: TRBJ1-5; V: TRBV19; size: NA
DNA: TGTGCCAGCAGCGCCACTTTATTTCCCACTGAAGCTTTCTTT; CDR3: CASSATLFPTEAFF; D: NA; J: TRBJ1-1; V: TRBV13; size: NA
DNA: TGTGCCACCAGAGCTTGGAAGAACATGAACACTGAAGCTTTCTTT; CDR3: CATRAWKNMNTEAFF; D: NA; J: TRBJ1-1; V: TRBV15; size: NA
DNA: TGTGCCAGCAGTTACGCGGGGGCTGTGGGTCAGCCCCAGCATTTT; CDR3: CASSYAGAVGQPQHF; D: NA; J: TRBJ1-5; V: TRBV6-6; size: NA
DNA: TGTGCCAGCAGTGATAGACAGGGCCCCGTCGGCCCCCTCCACTTT; CDR3: CASSDRQGPVGPLHF; D: TRBD1; J: TRBJ1-6; V: TRBV2; size: NA
DNA: TGTGCCAGCAGTGAACTATGGACACTTCTGGACACTGAAGCTTTCTTT; CDR3: CASSELWTLLDTEAFF; D: NA; J: TRBJ1-1; V: TRBV6-1; size: NA
DNA: TGTGCCAGCAGCCAAGATCCTAGCGGGAGGTTCACCGGGGAGCTGTTTTTT; CDR3: CASSQDPSGRFTGELFF; D: TRBD2; J: TRBJ2-2; V: TRBV4-2; size: NA
DNA: TGTGCCAGCAGATCTGACAGGCCCGGGGAGCTGTTTTTT; CDR3: CASRSDRPGELFF; D: NA; J: TRBJ2-2; V: TRBV2; size: NA
DNA: TGTGCCAGCTCACCCTTGACTAGCGGAGTGCAAGAGACCCAGTACTTC; CDR3: CASSPLTSGVQETQYF; D: TRBD2; J: TRBJ2-5; V: TRBV18; size: NA
DNA: TGCAGCGTTGAAAAGGGTGGTAAGCCCTACGAGCAGTACTTC; CDR3: CSVEKGGKPYEQYF; D: NA; J: TRBJ2-7; V: TRBV29-1; size: once
DNA: TGTGCCAGTAGTATATCGCCGGGACAGCTCAATCAGCCCCAGCATTTT; CDR3: CASSISPGQLNQPQHF; D: TRBD1; J: TRBJ1-5; V: TRBV19; size: NA
DNA: TGTGCCAGCTCACCCACGGGCAGGGGGCTTTTCAACACTGAAGCTTTCTTT; CDR3: CASSPTGRGLFNTEAFF; D: TRBD1; J: TRBJ1-1; V: TRBV28; size: NA
DNA: TGTGCCAGCAGGGTAGCGGGGGCAGCCAAAAACATTCAGTACTTC; CDR3: CASRVAGAAKNIQYF; D: TRBD2; J: TRBJ2-4; V: TRBV2; size: NA